Listed here is a single TCR beta chain. Sequencing used immunoSEQ multiplex PCR; TCRdb keeps in-frame clones, though not all of them. Among 120,000 or so clones listed, around three quarters were seen once. The sample is drawn from a study of blood T cell repertoires in COVID-19. In germline, CDR1 is SGHAT, CDR2 FQNNGV. Trimming pared 5 bases from V and 3 bases from J, leaving 14 bases between. This CDR3 has 14 residues. Sequenced input: peripheral blood. J is TRBJ2-7 and V is TRBV11-2, with D perhaps matching TRBD2 (5 bases). This sequence was found in a woman aged 70 to 79 with acute or convalescent COVID-19. The CDR3 protein is CASSQALESYEQYF. The DNA of the CDR3 is TGTGCCAGCAGCCAAGCACTAGAAAGCTACGAGCAGTACTTC. Full variable domain (missing parts from reference TRBV11-2 and TRBJ2-7): EAGVAQSPRYKIIEKRQSVAFWCNPISGHATLYWYQQILGQGPKLLIQFQNNGVVDDSQLPKDRFSAERLKGVDSTLKIQPAKLEDSAVYLCASSQALESYEQYFGPGTRLTVT.